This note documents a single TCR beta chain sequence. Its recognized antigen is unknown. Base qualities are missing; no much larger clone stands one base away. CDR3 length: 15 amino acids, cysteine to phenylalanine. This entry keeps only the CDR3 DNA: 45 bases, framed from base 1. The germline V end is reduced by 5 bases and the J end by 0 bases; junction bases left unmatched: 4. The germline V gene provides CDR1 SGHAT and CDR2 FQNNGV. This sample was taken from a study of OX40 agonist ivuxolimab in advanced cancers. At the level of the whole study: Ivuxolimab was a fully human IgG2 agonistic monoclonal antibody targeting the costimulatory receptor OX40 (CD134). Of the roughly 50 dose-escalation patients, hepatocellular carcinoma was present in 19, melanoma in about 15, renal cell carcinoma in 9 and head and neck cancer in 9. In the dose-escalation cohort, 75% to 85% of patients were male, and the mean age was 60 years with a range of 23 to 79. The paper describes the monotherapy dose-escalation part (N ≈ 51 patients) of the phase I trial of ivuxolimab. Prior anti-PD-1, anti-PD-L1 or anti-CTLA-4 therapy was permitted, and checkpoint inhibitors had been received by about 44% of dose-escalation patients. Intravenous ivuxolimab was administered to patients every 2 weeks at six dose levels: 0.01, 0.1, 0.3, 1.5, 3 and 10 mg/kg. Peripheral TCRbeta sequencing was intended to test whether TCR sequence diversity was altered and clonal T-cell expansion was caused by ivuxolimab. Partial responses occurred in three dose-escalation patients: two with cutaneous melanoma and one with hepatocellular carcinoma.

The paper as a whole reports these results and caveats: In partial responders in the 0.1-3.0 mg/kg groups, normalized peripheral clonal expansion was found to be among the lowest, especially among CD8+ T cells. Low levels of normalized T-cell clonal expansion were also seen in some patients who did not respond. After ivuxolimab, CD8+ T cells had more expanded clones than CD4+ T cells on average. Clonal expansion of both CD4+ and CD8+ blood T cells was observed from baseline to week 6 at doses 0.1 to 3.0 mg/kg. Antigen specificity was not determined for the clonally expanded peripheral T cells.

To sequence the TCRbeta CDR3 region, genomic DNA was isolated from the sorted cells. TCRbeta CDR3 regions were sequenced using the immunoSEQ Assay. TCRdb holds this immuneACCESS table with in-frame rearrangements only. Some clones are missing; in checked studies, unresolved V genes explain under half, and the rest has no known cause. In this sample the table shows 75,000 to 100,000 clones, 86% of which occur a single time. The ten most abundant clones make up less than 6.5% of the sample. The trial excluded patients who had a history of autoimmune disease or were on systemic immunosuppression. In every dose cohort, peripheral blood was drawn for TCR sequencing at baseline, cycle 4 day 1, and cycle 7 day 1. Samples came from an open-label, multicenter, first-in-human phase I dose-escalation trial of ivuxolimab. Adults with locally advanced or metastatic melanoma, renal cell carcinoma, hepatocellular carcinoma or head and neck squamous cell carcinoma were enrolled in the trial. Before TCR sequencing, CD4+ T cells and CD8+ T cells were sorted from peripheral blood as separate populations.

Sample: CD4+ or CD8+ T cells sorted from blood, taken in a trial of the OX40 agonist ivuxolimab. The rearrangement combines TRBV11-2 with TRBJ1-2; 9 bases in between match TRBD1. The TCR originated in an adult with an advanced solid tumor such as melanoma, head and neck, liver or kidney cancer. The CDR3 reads CASSKGQGSNYGYTF. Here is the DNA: TGTGCCAGCAGCAAGGGACAGGGATCTAACTATGGCTACACCTTC.